A selection of T cell receptor beta chains follows, all from one sample in a study of cytomegalovirus exposure and HLA in healthy donors. Libraries were prepared by immunoSEQ multiplex PCR; TCRdb keeps only in-frame clonotypes and omits some of them. Among 200,000 to 250,000 clones listed, more than 60% were seen once. The specimen sequenced was PBMCs. All receptors derive from a woman aged 25 to 39 in good health and CMV-seronegative. Both conserved end residues are part of each CDR3. The order of the fields is D gene, V gene, J gene, clone size, CDR3 DNA, CDR3 protein. D genes are given only for firm matches. Not all rows give a size; the values are once, few, many and, for expanded clones, a class.

d_call: .
v_call: TRBV10-2
j_call: TRBJ1-1
clone_size: once
cdr3_nt: TGCGCCAGCAGTGATTTGGTCGCCAGCACTGAAGCTTTCTTT
cdr3_aa: CASSDLVASTEAFF

d_call: .
v_call: TRBV6-6
j_call: TRBJ1-2
clone_size: .
cdr3_nt: TGTGCCAGCAGTTACTTCAGGGCCGATGGCTACACCTTC
cdr3_aa: CASSYFRADGYTF

d_call: .
v_call: TRBV2
j_call: TRBJ2-6
clone_size: .
cdr3_nt: TGTGCCAGCAGTACAGGGTCTGGGGCCAACGTCCTGACTTTC
cdr3_aa: CASSTGSGANVLTF

d_call: .
v_call: TRBV28
j_call: TRBJ1-2
clone_size: .
cdr3_nt: TGTGCCAGCAGTTTACCACCCTCTAGCTATGGCTACACCTTC
cdr3_aa: CASSLPPSSYGYTF

d_call: TRBD1
v_call: TRBV6-4
j_call: TRBJ1-3
clone_size: .
cdr3_nt: TGTGCCAGCAGTGACTCCGGGGGGGACAGAATTTCTGGAAACACCATATATTTT
cdr3_aa: CASSDSGGDRISGNTIYF

d_call: TRBD1
v_call: TRBV7-3
j_call: TRBJ2-1
clone_size: .
cdr3_nt: TGTGCCAGCAGCCCCACAGGTACAGGGGTCAATGAGCAGTTCTTC
cdr3_aa: CASSPTGTGVNEQFF

d_call: .
v_call: TRBV4-1
j_call: TRBJ1-4
clone_size: once
cdr3_nt: TGCGCCAGCAGCCCGCAACAGGGTGATGAAAAACTGTTTTTT
cdr3_aa: CASSPQQGDEKLFF

d_call: .
v_call: TRBV7-9
j_call: TRBJ1-2
clone_size: .
cdr3_nt: TGTGCCAGCACCTCCGGGGGAGGGGTGGTCTATGGCTACACCTTC
cdr3_aa: CASTSGGGVVYGYTF

d_call: TRBD1
v_call: TRBV11-3
j_call: TRBJ1-5
clone_size: few
cdr3_nt: TGTGCCAGCAGCTCGAGCCGGGACAGCGTTAGCAATCAGCCCCAGCATTTT
cdr3_aa: CASSSSRDSVSNQPQHF

d_call: .
v_call: TRBV11-2
j_call: TRBJ1-5
clone_size: .
cdr3_nt: TGTGCCAGCAGCTTAGAGGCGGGTAGCAATCAGCCCCAGCATTTT
cdr3_aa: CASSLEAGSNQPQHF

d_call: .
v_call: TRBV11-3
j_call: TRBJ2-2
clone_size: .
cdr3_nt: TGTGCCAGCAGCTTGCCGGCAGCGGCCAAGAACACCGGGGAGCTGTTTTTT
cdr3_aa: CASSLPAAAKNTGELFF

d_call: TRBD1
v_call: TRBV7-9
j_call: TRBJ1-1
clone_size: .
cdr3_nt: TGTTCCAGCAGCCCCGAGGGGGGACAGGTCCTTGAGGCTTTCTTT
cdr3_aa: CSSSPEGGQVLEAFF

d_call: .
v_call: TRBV7-9
j_call: TRBJ2-5
clone_size: few
cdr3_nt: TGTGCCAGCAGCCCCTGGGCAGGGCCCCGAGAGACCCAGTACTTC
cdr3_aa: CASSPWAGPRETQYF